The source of this T cell receptor (beta chain) is a study of blood T cells in healthy people across ages. Study results and caveats: PBMCs left unsorted prevented a conclusive naive versus antigen-experienced comparison.

The second PCR ran about 6 to 12 cycles with a sample-barcoded 5' primer and J-beta primers. One entry per CDR3 protein results from TCRdb running MiXCR on the 5' RACE reads. The sample holds about 1 million distinct CDR3 sequences, 45% seen once. In the case of this clonotype: What it binds is unknown. A read error is possible here, since a much larger clone lies one base away.

This CDR3 contains 16 residues. Trimming cost V 1 base and J 0 bases, with 15 bases left between them. Germline V lookup: CDR1 DFQATT, CDR2 SNEGSKA (reference sequence). Those donating, healthy Caucasian individuals from Russia, were aged roughly 6 to 100. Isolation of PBMCs gave at least 7 million cells per sample. The chain combines TRBV20-1 with TRBJ2-5; D gene ambiguous. Sequences were obtained from blood. This receptor was taken from an older woman in good health. As DNA, the CDR3 is TGCAGTGCTAGAGCTCGAGAATGGGGATACCAAGAGACCCAGTACTTC. Protein product: CSARAREWGYQETQYF.